Below are 30 T cell receptor beta chains sequenced from a single sample in a study of cytomegalovirus exposure and HLA in healthy donors. The PCR ran on 60 Vbeta and 13 Jbeta primers. Sequenced by immunoSEQ multiplex PCR; TCRdb stores in-frame clones only, minus some. The data hold some 160,000 clones, with around 73% observed a single time. Sequenced sample: PBMCs. Receptors originate from a male donor in good health and CMV-seronegative.

This sequence joins TRBV5-4 and TRBJ2-5; weak D call: TRBD2 (5 bases). Trimming took off 0 bases at V and 0 bases at J, with 12 bases between the two ends. This CDR3 contains 16 residues. CDR1 is SGHNT and CDR2 is YYREEE in the germline V gene (reference sequence). This CDR3 is CASSLAGELYQETQYF. The CDR3 DNA sequence: TGTGCCAGCAGCTTGGCCGGGGAACTTTACCAAGAGACCCAGTACTTC.

V gene TRBV29-1 combines with J gene TRBJ2-7, with 12 bases lining up with TRBD2. CDR3 length: 15 amino acids. CDR1 is SQVTM and CDR2 is ANQGSEA in the germline V gene. J was trimmed by 0 bases and V by 7 bases; bases with no gene match: 7. The CDR3 nucleotides read TGCAGCGCAAAAAAGACTAGCGGGAGCTCCTACGAGCAGTACTTC. Amino acid sequence: CSAKKTSGSSYEQYF.

The rearrangement uses TRBV9 and TRBJ2-7; 8 bases match TRBD1. The CDR3 runs 14 residues. With 2 bases clipped from V and 6 bases from J, the junction kept 7 bases outside the gene matches. From germline, CDR1 is SGDLS and CDR2 YYNGEE. The CDR3 bases are TGTGCCAGCAGCGTCGATGGGACAGGAGGCGAGCAGTACTTC. Residues: CASSVDGTGGEQYF.

The genes are TRBV28 and TRBJ2-7; 8 positions match TRBD2. Trimming took 7 bases from V and 6 from J; bases not matched to a gene: 11. The CDR3 has 14 residues. CDR1 and CDR2 from the germline V gene are MDHEN and SYDVKM. The CDR3 region is CASTPGGEGAEQYF. The CDR3 nucleotides are TGTGCCAGCACCCCCGGGGGGGAGGGTGCCGAGCAGTACTTC.

The chain joins TRBV27 to TRBJ2-2; D might be TRBD2 (5 bases). This CDR3 comprises 16 residues. CDR1 is MNHEY, CDR2 SMNVEV, per germline (reference sequence). Trimming took 2 bases from V and 7 from J, leaving 17 bases between them. The CDR3: CASSLGSGKAGGELFF. The CDR3 DNA reads TGTGCCAGCAGTTTAGGGAGTGGGAAGGCGGGCGGGGAGCTGTTTTTT.

A note on this clone: The same CDR3 arises from other DNA sequences in this sample as well. CDR3 DNA sequence: TGTGCCAGCAGCCCACTAGAAGGTAACTATGGCTACACCTTC. This encodes CASSPLEGNYGYTF. The chain recombines TRBV4-2 with TRBJ1-2; no definite D call. Between the trimmed V and J ends, which lost 4 bases and 1 base, there was a span of 10 bases. The germline CDR1 and CDR2 sequences are LGHNA and YNFKEQ. The CDR3 extends over 14 amino acids.

This chain connects TRBV6-6 to TRBJ2-7, with no clear D. The length of the CDR3 is 11 residues. Trimming removed 1 base from V and 9 bases from J, with 7 bases in between. The germline V gene has CDR1 MNHNY and CDR2 SVGAGI (reference sequence). The CDR3 coding sequence is TGTGCCAGCAGTTACTTTTTCGGGCAGTACTTC. This encodes CASSYFFGQYF.

This clone has a handful of counts. The V call is TRBV5-4, the J call TRBJ2-2; the match to TRBD1 covers 12 bases. The CDR3 loop spans 17 amino acids. Germline V gives CDR1 SGHNT, CDR2 YYREEE (reference sequence). Trimming cost V 4 bases and J 4 bases; bases outside gene matches: 8. CDR3 residues: CASSPVGQGAGTGELFF. The CDR3 DNA reads as TGTGCCAGCAGCCCCGTGGGACAGGGGGCCGGCACCGGGGAGCTGTTTTTT.

V gene TRBV5-1 combines with J gene TRBJ2-3, with 8 bases fitting TRBD1. The CDR3 contains 17 residues. CDR1 and CDR2 (germline): SGHRS, YFSETQ. The V segment lost 4 bases and the J segment 1 base; nucleotides outside the gene matches: 11. The CDR3 coding sequence is TGCGCCAGCAGCGTTACCCAGGGGGCGCGAGGCACAGATACGCAGTATTTT. Protein: CASSVTQGARGTDTQYF.

The gene calls are TRBV5-4 and TRBJ1-1; D is unresolved. Germline lookup yields CDR1 SGHNT and CDR2 YYREEE (reference sequence). This CDR3 region has 12 residues. Deletions cut 1 base from V and 4 bases from J, with 5 bases between. The CDR3 loop is CASSLSVTEAFF. The CDR3, as DNA: TGTGCCAGCAGCTTGTCTGTCACTGAAGCTTTCTTT.

CDR3 in amino acids: CASSPTENTEAFF. CDR3 nucleotides: TGTGCCAGCTCACCAACTGAGAACACTGAAGCTTTCTTT. This chain connects TRBV18 to TRBJ1-1, with D unclear. The V gene lost 2 bases and the J gene lost 1 base, with 5 bases spanning the gap. Germline CDR1 KGHSH, CDR2 LQKENI. The CDR3 has 13 residues.

The gene calls are TRBV6-4 and TRBJ1-1; TRBD1 might be the D (6 bases). The CDR3 is 14 amino acids. Germline CDR1 and CDR2: MRHNA and SNTAGT. V gave up 6 bases and J gave up 3 bases, with 14 bases separating them. The CDR3 loop reads CASRHREGDTEAFF. The DNA of the CDR3 is TGTGCCAGCAGGCACAGGGAAGGCGACACTGAAGCTTTCTTT.

The table lists this clone with a few counts. The identical CDR3 is also encoded by other nucleotide sequences in the sample. The chain joins TRBV6-4 to TRBJ2-2, with a possible D match to TRBD1 (5 bases). V lost 0 bases and J 7 bases, leaving 12 bases between the germline ends. The CDR3 has 15 amino acids. The germline V gene has CDR1 MRHNA and CDR2 SNTAGT. Written as DNA, the CDR3 is TGTGCCAGCAGTGACTCGAATAAGGGGCTCGGGGAGCTGTTTTTT. This sequence encodes CASSDSNKGLGELFF.

This clone has more than one count but fewer than ten. The chain uses TRBV10-3 and TRBJ1-1, with D perhaps matching TRBD1 (6 bases). V lost 2 bases and J lost 7, with 14 bases in between. Germline V gene data show CDR1 as ENHRY and CDR2 as SYGVKD. This CDR3 region has 14 residues. The CDR3 protein is CAISENRQAHEAFF. The CDR3, as DNA: TGTGCCATCAGTGAGAACCGACAGGCTCATGAAGCTTTCTTT.

The chain carries TRBV6-5 and TRBJ2-2; the D gene is possibly TRBD2 (6 bases). Trimming removed 4 bases from V and 7 bases from J, with 13 bases in between. The CDR3 has 14 residues. Per germline, CDR1 MNHEY and CDR2 SVGAGI. The CDR3 nucleotides read TGTGCCAGCAGTTCCCTAGGGCGGGGCGGGGAGCTGTTTTTT. It yields the protein CASSSLGRGGELFF.

The chain couples TRBV7-2 to TRBJ2-2; 11 bases agree with TRBD1. CDR1 is SGHTA and CDR2 is FQGNSA in the germline V gene. V trimming: 4 bases; J trimming: 4 bases; junction bases outside the gene matches: 5. This CDR3 comprises 16 residues. The DNA for the CDR3 is TGTGCCAGCAGCTCGAGGACAGGGGGCTTCACCGGGGAGCTGTTTTTT. It translates to CASSSRTGGFTGELFF.

This rearrangement joins TRBV6-6 to TRBJ2-2; 7 bases fit TRBD2. With 5 bases clipped from V and 5 bases from J, the junction kept 2 bases outside the gene matches. Per germline, CDR1 MNHNY and CDR2 SVGAGI (reference sequence). The CDR3 is 13 residues long. For the CDR3, the DNA is TGTGCCAGCAGTCGGACTAGTACCGGGGAGCTGTTTTTT. It codes for CASSRTSTGELFF.

In DNA, the CDR3 is TGTGCCAGCAGACAAACAGGGTATACTGAAGCTTTCTTT. This translates into CASRQTGYTEAFF. The chain couples TRBV5-4 to TRBJ1-1, with TRBD1 as a possible D gene (6 bases). V lost 5 bases and J lost 5, with 13 bases in between. This CDR3 region has 13 residues. From germline, CDR1 is SGHNT and CDR2 YYREEE (reference sequence).

This chain connects TRBV7-2 to TRBJ1-2, with 7 nucleotides matching TRBD1. Germline V gene data show CDR1 as SGHTA and CDR2 as FQGNSA. V was pared by 5 bases and J by 3 bases, with 3 bases of the junction left unmatched. CDR3 length: 13 amino acids. The CDR3 reads CASSRQGDYGYTF. In nucleotides, the CDR3 is TGTGCCAGCAGCCGACAGGGCGACTATGGCTACACCTTC.

This clone appeared a single time. The rearrangement joins TRBV5-1 to TRBJ2-3, with D possibly TRBD2 on 6 matching bases. V was clipped by 1 base and J by 0 bases, with 12 bases between them. The CDR3 contains 16 residues. Germline CDR1 SGHRS, CDR2 YFSETQ. In DNA form, the CDR3 reads TGCGCCAGCAGCTTGCTCGGGGGAGCCAGCACAGATACGCAGTATTTT. It translates to CASSLLGGASTDTQYF.

A remark on this clone: Germline and junction disagree at one end, which may indicate a read error. The rearrangement joins TRBV7-7 to TRBJ2-1; 11 nucleotides match TRBD2. The germline gives CDR1 SSHAT, CDR2 FNYEAQ (reference sequence). This CDR3 region has 14 residues. The CDR3 reads CASSLGLAGEEQFF. CDR3 DNA sequence: TGTGCTAGCAGCCTCGGACTAGCGGGCGAGGAGCAGTTCTTC. Combining the CDR3 with reference TRBV7-7 and TRBJ2-1 gives the whole variable domain GAGVSQSPRYKVTKRGQDVTLRCDPISSHATLYWYQQALGQGPEFLTYFNYEAQPDKSGLPSDRFSAERPEGSISTLTIQRTEQRDSAMYRCASSLGLAGEEQFFGPGTRLTVL.

The chain has TRBV11-2 and TRBJ2-7; no clear D gene. Germline V gives CDR1 SGHAT, CDR2 FQNNGV. There are 11 residues in the CDR3. The germline V and J ends were trimmed by 1 base and 6 bases, with 4 bases remaining between them. CDR3 coding DNA: TGTGCCAGCAGCTTAGCGGTCGAGCAGTACTTC. Amino acids: CASSLAVEQYF.

The chain employs TRBV9 and TRBJ2-7, with D possibly TRBD1 on 6 matching bases. Between the trimmed V and J ends, which lost 4 bases and 3 bases, there was a span of 14 bases. This CDR3 region has 14 residues. Germline V lookup: CDR1 SGDLS, CDR2 YYNGEE. The CDR3 nucleotides are TGTGCCAGCAGCTTCGGGACACTTGACTACGAGCAGTACTTC. This gives the protein CASSFGTLDYEQYF. Full variable domain (remainder filled in from reference TRBV9 and TRBJ2-7): DSGVTQTPKHLITATGQRVTLRCSPRSGDLSVYWYQQSLDQGLQFLIQYYNGEERAKGNILERFSAQQFPDLHSELNLSSLELGDSALYFCASSFGTLDYEQYFGPGTRLTVT.

V is TRBV7-6 and J is TRBJ1-6; 7 positions agree with TRBD1. Germline CDR1 reads SGHVS; CDR2 reads FNYEAQ. This CDR3 spans 14 amino acids. The junction had 5 bases not matched to a gene; V was cut back by 5 bases and J by 7 bases. CDR3 protein: CASSPGTENSPLHF. In nucleotides, the CDR3 is TGTGCCAGCAGCCCCGGGACAGAAAATTCACCCCTCCACTTT.

Regarding this clone: This specimen includes other DNA sequences encoding the same CDR3. This sequence joins TRBV6-5 and TRBJ1-1; D is ambiguous. Looked up from germline, CDR1 is MNHEY and CDR2 is SVGAGI. V lost 3 bases, J lost 3 bases, and 8 bases lay in between. The CDR3 totals 13 residues. CDR3 sequence reads: CASSYAEDTEAFF. Written as DNA, the CDR3 is TGTGCCAGCAGTTATGCAGAGGACACTGAAGCTTTCTTT.

In nucleotides, the CDR3 is TGTGCCAGCAGTTACGGAGGGGCGGACGAGCAGTACTTC. It specifies CASSYGGADEQYF. V is TRBV27 and J is TRBJ2-7; D is perhaps TRBD2 (6 bases). The V end was cut by 4 bases, the J end by 5 bases, with 12 bases between. Germline assignment: CDR1 MNHEY and CDR2 SMNVEV (reference sequence). This CDR3 region has 13 residues.

The chain joins TRBV28 to TRBJ2-1, with 7 positions matching TRBD2. Germline V gene data show CDR1 as MDHEN and CDR2 as SYDVKM. Trimming removed 6 bases from V and 8 bases from J; junction bases left unmatched: 10. The CDR3 is 14 residues long. The CDR3 nucleotides are TGTGCCAGCAGGGGAGGGAGTGCGATCCATGAGCAGTTCTTC. As protein: CASRGGSAIHEQFF.

This rearrangement joins TRBV5-6 to TRBJ2-1; 12 bases line up with TRBD1. The germline V gene encodes CDR1 SGHDT and CDR2 YYEEEE. With V trimmed by 0 bases and J by 14 bases, 3 bases remained unmatched. The CDR3 totals 13 residues. This chain's CDR3 is CASSLGDRGREFF. CDR3 coding DNA: TGTGCCAGCAGCTTGGGGGACAGGGGGCGGGAGTTCTTC.

The V gene is TRBV6-5, the J gene TRBJ2-6; TRBD1 aligns across 7 bases. CDR3 length: 15 residues. Germline CDR1 reads MNHEY; CDR2 reads SVGAGI. V was pared by 5 bases and J by 2 bases, with 3 bases of the junction left unmatched. The CDR3 reads CASSNRGPGANVLTF. CDR3 DNA sequence: TGTGCCAGCAGTAACAGGGGACCTGGGGCCAACGTCCTGACTTTC.

The chain links TRBV18 to TRBJ1-5; D is perhaps TRBD1 (5 bases). CDR3 length equals 13 residues. Germline V lookup: CDR1 KGHSH, CDR2 LQKENI. Trimming left V 6 bases short and J 5 bases short, with 11 bases between. The CDR3: CASSPDRDQPQHF. The CDR3 DNA reads TGTGCCAGCTCGCCTGACAGAGATCAGCCCCAGCATTTT.